This entry lists 5 T cell receptor beta chains sequenced from one sample in a study of human CD8 memory T cell subsets. The TCR beta sequencing libraries came from UMI-labeled 5' RACE. TCRdb derives one entry per CDR3 protein from the 5' RACE reads, leaving out DNA. Reported are around 10,000 distinct CDR3 sequences; the ten largest clones contain less than 25%. Sequences were obtained from CD8+ T cells from PBMCs. The receptors shown here come from a human donor in good health.

The chain links TRBV29-1 to TRBJ2-7; lacking DNA, the TRBD2 call made by TCRdb goes unchecked. The CDR3 has 15 residues. Germline CDR1 SQVTM, CDR2 ANQGSEA. Here the CDR3 reads CSVEDNLAGGHEQYF.

This clonotype counts as medium-sized by frequency. The CDR3 loop is CAWSQVGEQYF. This sequence joins TRBV30 and TRBJ2-7. This CDR3 is 11 amino acids long. Germline CDR1 and CDR2: GTSNPN and SVGIG (reference sequence). The whole variable domain, filled in from reference TRBV30 and TRBJ2-7, reads SQTIHQWPATLVQPVGSPLSLECTVEGTSNPNLYWYRQAAGRGLQLLFYSVGIGQISSEVPQNLSASRPQDRQFILSSKKLLLSDSGFYLCAWSQVGEQYFGPGTRLTVT.

V usage is TRBV27 and J usage is TRBJ2-1; TCRdb calls TRBD1, which cannot be checked without DNA. Germline V CDR1 and CDR2: MNHEY, SMNVEV (reference sequence). The CDR3 loop spans 17 amino acids. CDR3 region: CASSQLRPKGADNEQFF.

The chain uses TRBV2 and TRBJ2-5; TCRdb returns TRBD2, unconfirmable since there is no DNA. The germline V gene has CDR1 SNHLY and CDR2 FYNNEI. The CDR3 is 18 residues long. This CDR3 reads CASSALDILAGTQETQYF.

This rearrangement joins TRBV7-9 to TRBJ2-1; TCRdb outputs TRBD2, but without DNA this stays unchecked. Germline CDR1 is SEHNR and CDR2 is FQNEAQ (reference sequence). This CDR3 is built from 16 residues. The CDR3 sequence: CASSLAGLAGPNEQFF.